This is a list of T cell receptor beta chains from one sample in a study of blood T cell repertoires in COVID-19. Sequenced by immunoSEQ multiplex PCR; TCRdb stores in-frame clones only, minus some. The table shows around 83,000 clones, with roughly 90% occurring only once. Sample: peripheral blood. The source is a man between 65 and 85 years old with active or convalescent COVID-19. The CDR3 runs from the conserved cysteine through the conserved F or W. A D gene is named only where the DNA matches it firmly. Expanded clones get a size class; other rows say once, few or many, or leave the size out.

J gene | clone size | CDR3 length | D gene | V gene | CDR3 DNA | CDR3 protein
TRBJ1-2 | once | 15 | . | TRBV29-1 | TGCAGCGTTGCCCTAGGGGGGGCCCGAGCCTATGGCTACACCTTC | CSVALGGARAYGYTF
TRBJ2-5 | . | 14 | TRBD1 | TRBV5-1 | TGCGCCAGCAGCCCGGGACAGGGGGTGGAGACCCAGTACTTC | CASSPGQGVETQYF
TRBJ2-5 | . | 15 | . | TRBV30 | TGTGCCTGGAGTGTCAATTCCGAGGTCGGGGAGGCCCAGTACTTC | CAWSVNSEVGEAQYF
TRBJ2-7 | . | 14 | . | TRBV7-7 | TGTGCTAGCAGCTTAGGGGCAGGGTCCTACGAGCAGTACTTC | CASSLGAGSYEQYF
TRBJ1-6 | . | 17 | TRBD1 | TRBV3-1/TRBV3-2 | TGTGCCAGCAGCCCAGAACGATCCCGCAGGGGGAATTCACCCCTCCACTTT | CASSPERSRRGNSPLHF
TRBJ1-4 | . | 15 | TRBD1 | TRBV19 | TGTGCCGCACAGGGAGGACAGGGGGCAGGTGAAAAACTGTTTTTT | CAAQGGQGAGEKLFF
TRBJ2-3 | . | 15 | TRBD1 | TRBV19 | TGTGCCAGTAGGAACAGGGGAAGTAGCACAGATACGCAGTATTTT | CASRNRGSSTDTQYF
TRBJ2-5 | . | 13 | TRBD1 | TRBV6-5 | TGTGCCAGCAGTTACAGGGGGCGGGAGACCCAGTACTTC | CASSYRGRETQYF
TRBJ1-2 | . | 15 | . | TRBV5-6 | TGTGCCAGCAGCTTGGCATCATTAACTCCGCGTGGCTACACCTTC | CASSLASLTPRGYTF
TRBJ1-1 | . | 14 | . | TRBV28 | TGTGCCAGCAGTGCCGGACAGACCCACACTGAAGCTTTCTTT | CASSAGQTHTEAFF
TRBJ1-3 | . | 14 | . | TRBV5-1 | TGCGCCAGCAGCTCCCCAAACTCTGGAAACACCATATATTTT | CASSSPNSGNTIYF
TRBJ2-7 | . | 13 | . | TRBV10-3 | TGTGCCATAGGACAACAGAGCTCCTACGAGCAGTACTTC | CAIGQQSSYEQYF
TRBJ1-5 | once | 14 | . | TRBV6-5 | TGTGCCAGCATCTCCGGACACAGCAATCAGCCCCAGCATTTT | CASISGHSNQPQHF
TRBJ2-7 | . | 15 | . | TRBV18 | TGTGCCAGCTCACCTGGGGCGGGGGCCACTTACGAGCAGTACTTC | CASSPGAGATYEQYF
TRBJ2-1 | . | 15 | . | TRBV18 | TGTGCCAGCTCACCCAGAGGGAATTCTTACAATGAGCAGTTCTTC | CASSPRGNSYNEQFF
TRBJ1-2 | few | 13 | . | TRBV18 | TGTGCCAGCTCATCAGGGCAGACCTATGGCTACACCTTC | CASSSGQTYGYTF